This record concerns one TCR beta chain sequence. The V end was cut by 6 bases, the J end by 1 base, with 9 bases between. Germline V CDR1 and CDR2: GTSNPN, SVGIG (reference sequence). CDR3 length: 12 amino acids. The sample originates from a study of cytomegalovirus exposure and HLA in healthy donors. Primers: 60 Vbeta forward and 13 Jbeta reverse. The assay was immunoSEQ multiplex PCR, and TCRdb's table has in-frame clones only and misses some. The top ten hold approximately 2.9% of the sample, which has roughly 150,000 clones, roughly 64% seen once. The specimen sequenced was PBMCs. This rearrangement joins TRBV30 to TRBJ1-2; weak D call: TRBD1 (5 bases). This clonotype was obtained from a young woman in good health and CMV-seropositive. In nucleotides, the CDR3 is TGTGCCTGCAGGGATTTTAACTATGGCTACACCTTC. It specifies CACRDFNYGYTF.